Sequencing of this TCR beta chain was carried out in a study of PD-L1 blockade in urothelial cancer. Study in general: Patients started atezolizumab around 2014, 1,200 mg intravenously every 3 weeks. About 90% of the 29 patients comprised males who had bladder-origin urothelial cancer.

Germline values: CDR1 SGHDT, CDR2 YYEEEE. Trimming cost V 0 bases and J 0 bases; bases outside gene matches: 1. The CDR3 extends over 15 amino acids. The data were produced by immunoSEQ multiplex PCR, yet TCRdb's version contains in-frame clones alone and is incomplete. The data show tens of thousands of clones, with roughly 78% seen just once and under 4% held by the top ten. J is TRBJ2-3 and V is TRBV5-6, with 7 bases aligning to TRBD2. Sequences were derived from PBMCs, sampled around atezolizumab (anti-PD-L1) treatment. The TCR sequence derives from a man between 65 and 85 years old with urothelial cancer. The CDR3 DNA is TGTGCCAGCAGCTTGGCTAGCGGTAGCACAGATACGCAGTATTTT. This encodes CASSLASGSTDTQYF. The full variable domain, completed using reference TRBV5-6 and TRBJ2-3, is DAGVTQSPTHLIKTRGQQVTLRCSPKSGHDTVSWYQQALGQGPQFIFQYYEEEERQRGNFPDRFSGHQFPNYSSELNVNALLLGDSALYLCASSLASGSTDTQYFGPGTRLTVL.